This entry is about one T cell receptor (beta chain). Its antigen is unidentified. This entry belongs to a study of T cells in Graves' hyperthyroidism and ophthalmopathy. Amplification of TCR beta CDR3 regions used RNA as the template. HTBI primers were the set used in a first-round RT-PCR of the TCR CDR3. TCRdb used MiXCR to reprocess the multiplex PCR reads, holding one entry per CDR3 protein. The sample lists 400,000 or so distinct CDR3 sequences, roughly 13% seen once, with around 27% in the top ten. Findings and limits, study-wide: Ophthalmopathy got predicted by the model a median about six months before its onset.

This CDR3 spans 15 amino acids. V was pared by 6 bases and J by 7 bases, with 14 bases of the junction left unmatched. From germline, CDR1 is SEHNR and CDR2 FQNEAQ (reference sequence). Sequencing input: blood. J is TRBJ1-1 and V is TRBV7-9; the match to TRBD1 covers 7 bases. The receptor was isolated from a man aged 45-60 years with Graves' ophthalmopathy. The CDR3: CASRGDGDSPFEAFF. In DNA, the CDR3 is TGTGCCAGCAGGGGGGACGGGGACAGTCCCTTTGAAGCTTTCTTT.